The next 8 T cell receptor beta chains were all read from a single sample in a study of cytomegalovirus exposure and HLA in healthy donors. The PCR made use of 60 Vbeta and 13 Jbeta primers. Generated by immunoSEQ multiplex PCR, the TCRdb table keeps only in-frame clones and is missing some. Of some 150,000 clones listed, roughly 82% were seen once; the top ten hold around 10%. Sequences were obtained from PBMCs. These receptors originate from a man aged 50 to 59 in good health and CMV-seropositive.

V is TRBV5-1 and J is TRBJ2-1; no firm D call. The CDR3 length is 16 residues. With 3 bases removed from V and 6 bases from J, the gap between germline ends came to 19 bases. Germline CDR1 and CDR2: SGHRS and YFSETQ. CDR3 protein: CASSWNSDPTANEQFF. CDR3 bases: TGCGCCAGCAGCTGGAACAGTGACCCTACGGCCAATGAGCAGTTCTTC.

The chain links TRBV4-3 to TRBJ2-2; TRBD2 agrees at 10 bases. Germline trimming cut 3 bases from V and 5 bases from J; bases unmatched to any gene: 9. Per germline, CDR1 LGHNA and CDR2 YSLEER. This CDR3 comprises 17 residues. CDR3 in DNA: TGCGCCAGCAGCCAGGCCCCTAGCGGGAGTGGGACCGGGGAGCTGTTTTTT. It is translated as CASSQAPSGSGTGELFF.

The V gene is TRBV5-6, the J gene TRBJ2-3; unclear D gene. The CDR3 loop spans 14 amino acids. The germline gives CDR1 SGHDT, CDR2 YYEEEE. V was pared by 2 bases and J by 4 bases, with 11 bases between. CDR3 in amino acids: CASSFPSVPDTQYF. The CDR3 nucleotides are TGTGCCAGCAGCTTCCCGTCAGTGCCAGATACGCAGTATTTT.

The chain carries TRBV7-2 and TRBJ2-5; maybe TRBD1 (5 bases). The closer fit of TRBJ2-7 to the DNA end suggests the J call may be wrong. Germline V lookup: CDR1 SGHTA, CDR2 FQGNSA. This CDR3 is built from 13 residues. The DNA of the CDR3 is TGTGCCAGCAGCCGACAGAGATGGCTCGAGCAGTACTTC. Amino acids: CASSRQRWLEQYF.

V and J are TRBV23-1 and TRBJ1-5, with TRBD1 as a possible D gene (6 bases). TRBV23-1 is an open reading frame whose function is uncertain. The CDR3 is 17 amino acids. Trimming took 2 bases from V and 1 from J, leaving 15 bases between them. For the CDR3, the DNA is TGCGCCAGCAGTCAACGTCAGGGGAGAATGAGCAATCAGCCCCAGCATTTT. This gives the protein CASSQRQGRMSNQPQHF.

The chain recombines TRBV7-2 with TRBJ1-1; D ambiguous. Trimming pared 7 bases from V and 1 base from J, leaving 10 bases between. Germline V CDR1 and CDR2: SGHTA, FQGNSA. The CDR3 spans 13 residues. CDR3: CASTKASNTEAFF. The CDR3 DNA is TGTGCCAGCACGAAAGCCTCGAACACTGAAGCTTTCTTT.

The chain joins TRBV30 to TRBJ2-7, with D possibly matching TRBD1 (7 bases). The germline V and J ends were trimmed by 4 bases and 5 bases, with 15 bases remaining between them. The CDR3 consists of 13 residues. Per germline, CDR1 GTSNPN and CDR2 SVGIG (reference sequence). This chain's CDR3 is CAWTGTAGDEQYF. CDR3 DNA: TGTGCCTGGACGGGGACAGCGGGCGACGAGCAGTACTTC.

This chain connects TRBV6-5 to TRBJ2-5; D is possibly TRBD2 (6 bases). The end of the DNA aligns better with TRBJ2-7, so the J call may be wrong. This CDR3 is built from 13 residues. Germline CDR1 and CDR2: MNHEY and SVGAGI. The CDR3 loop is CATSSSASYEQYF. The CDR3 region has the DNA TGTGCCACCTCGTCTAGCGCCTCCTACGAGCAGTACTTC.